A selection of T cell receptor beta chains follows, all from one sample in a study of blood T cells in healthy people across ages. TCRdb called the 5' RACE reads again in MiXCR, with one record for every CDR3 protein. There are 700,000 to 850,000 distinct CDR3 sequences in the sample; approximately 55% occur only once, and around 40% lies in the top ten. What was sequenced was blood. Receptors originate from a man aged 80 or over in good health. Each CDR3 is given with its conserved first and last residue. D genes are given only for firm matches. The size entry is marked missing in some rows and otherwise reads once, few, many or a size class.

d_gene | abundance | j_gene | v_gene | CDR3nt | CDR3aa
TRBD2 | . | TRBJ2-6 | TRBV28 | TGTGCCAGCAGTTTCCTAAGCGGGGGCTCTGGGGCCAACGTCCTGACTTTC | CASSFLSGGSGANVLTF
. | once | TRBJ2-1 | TRBV21-1 | TGCGCCAGCAGCAAAGGGACTAGCGGGAGGCATAATGAGCAGTTCTTC | CASSKGTSGRHNEQFF
TRBD1 | few | TRBJ1-2 | TRBV20-1 | TGCAGTGCTCGGAAGGGGGGACAGGGTGGCCCTTTTTATGGCTACACCTTC | CSARKGGQGGPFYGYTF
TRBD1 | . | TRBJ1-5 | TRBV12-3/TRBV12-4 | TGTGCCAGCAGTCCGACAGGGGGCTCGGGACAGCCCCAGCATTTT | CASSPTGGSGQPQHF
. | few | TRBJ2-1 | TRBV4-2 | TGTGCCAGCAGCCAAGTTTCCCCGCCCGAGCAGTTCTTC | CASSQVSPPEQFF
. | . | TRBJ1-2 | TRBV20-1 | TGCAGTGCCAAGGACACCTCCCGCTCTAACTATGGCTACACCTTC | CSAKDTSRSNYGYTF
TRBD1 | . | TRBJ2-7 | TRBV6-5 | TGTGCCAGCAGCAGGACAGGACACTACGAGCAGTACTTC | CASSRTGHYEQYF
. | . | TRBJ2-7 | TRBV25-1 | TGTGCCAGCAGTGAATACGGTGACAGCTACGAGCAGTACTTC | CASSEYGDSYEQYF
. | . | TRBJ1-2 | TRBV27 | TGTGCCAGCAGTACCGGGACTGTGCTGGGTGGCTACACCTTC | CASSTGTVLGGYTF
. | few | TRBJ2-7 | TRBV12-3/TRBV12-4 | TGTGCCAGCAGTCCTGGGGCAGGAGCCTACGAGCAGTACTTC | CASSPGAGAYEQYF
. | . | TRBJ1-2 | TRBV6-5 | TGTGCCAGCAGTTACGAAAACGGCTATGGCTACACCTTC | CASSYENGYGYTF
. | . | TRBJ1-2 | TRBV3-1 | TGTGCCAGCAGCCAAGGAGGCAGGACTTTGTATGGCTACACCTTC | CASSQGGRTLYGYTF
. | . | TRBJ1-4 | TRBV20-1 | TGCAGTGCTGTAGCCAGGATTAATGAAAAACTGTTTTTT | CSAVARINEKLFF
TRBD2 | few | TRBJ2-7 | TRBV4-1 | TGCGCCAGCAGCCCCTATGGGGCGGGAGGGCCGTATGAGCAGTACTTC | CASSPYGAGGPYEQYF
. | . | TRBJ2-1 | TRBV6-5 | TGTGCCAGCAGCACAGGGTACTACAATGAGCAGTTCTTC | CASSTGYYNEQFF
TRBD2 | . | TRBJ2-2 | TRBV7-9 | TGTGCCATGGGGACTAGCGGAACGAACACCGGGGAGCTGTTTTTT | CAMGTSGTNTGELFF